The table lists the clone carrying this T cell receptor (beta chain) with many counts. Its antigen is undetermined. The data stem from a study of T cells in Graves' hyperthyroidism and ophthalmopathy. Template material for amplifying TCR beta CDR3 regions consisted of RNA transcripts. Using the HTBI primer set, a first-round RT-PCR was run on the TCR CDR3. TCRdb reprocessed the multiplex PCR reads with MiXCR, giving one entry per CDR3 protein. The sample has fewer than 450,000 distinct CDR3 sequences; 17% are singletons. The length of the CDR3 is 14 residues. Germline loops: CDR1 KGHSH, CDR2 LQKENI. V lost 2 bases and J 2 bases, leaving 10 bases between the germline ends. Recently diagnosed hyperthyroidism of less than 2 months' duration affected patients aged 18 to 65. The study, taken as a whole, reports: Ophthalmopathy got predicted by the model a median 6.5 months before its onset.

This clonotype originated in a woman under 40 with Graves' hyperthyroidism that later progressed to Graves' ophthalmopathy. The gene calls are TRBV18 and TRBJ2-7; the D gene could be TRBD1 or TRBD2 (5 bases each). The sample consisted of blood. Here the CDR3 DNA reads TGTGCCAGCTCACCAGGACGGGACGCCTACGAGCAGTACTTC. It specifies CASSPGRDAYEQYF.